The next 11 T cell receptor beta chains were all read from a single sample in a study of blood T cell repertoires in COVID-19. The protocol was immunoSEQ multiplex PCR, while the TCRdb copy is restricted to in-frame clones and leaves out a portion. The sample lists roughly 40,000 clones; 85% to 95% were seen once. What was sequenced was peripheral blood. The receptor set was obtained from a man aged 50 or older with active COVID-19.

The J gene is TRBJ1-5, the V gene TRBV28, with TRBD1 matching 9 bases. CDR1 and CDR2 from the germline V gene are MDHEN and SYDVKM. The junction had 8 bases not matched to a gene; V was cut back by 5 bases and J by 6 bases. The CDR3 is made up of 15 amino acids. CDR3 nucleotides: TGTGCCAGCAGTGGGGACAGGGAGGAGGGTCAGCCCCAGCATTTT. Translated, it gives CASSGDREEGQPQHF.

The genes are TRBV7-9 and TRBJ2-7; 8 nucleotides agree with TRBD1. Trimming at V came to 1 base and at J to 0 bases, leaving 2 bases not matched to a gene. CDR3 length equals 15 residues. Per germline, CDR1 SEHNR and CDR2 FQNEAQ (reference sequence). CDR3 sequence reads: CASSLVDRGSYEQYF. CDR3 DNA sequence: TGTGCCAGCAGCTTAGTTGACAGGGGCTCCTACGAGCAGTACTTC.

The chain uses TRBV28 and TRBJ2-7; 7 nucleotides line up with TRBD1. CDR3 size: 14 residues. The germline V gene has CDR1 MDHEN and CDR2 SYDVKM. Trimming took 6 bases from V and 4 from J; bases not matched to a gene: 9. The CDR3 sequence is CASSYGTAPYEQYF. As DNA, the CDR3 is TGTGCCAGCAGCTACGGGACAGCTCCATACGAGCAGTACTTC. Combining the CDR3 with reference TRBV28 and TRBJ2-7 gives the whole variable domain DVKVTQSSRYLVKRTGEKVFLECVQDMDHENMFWYRQDPGLGLRLIYFSYDVKMKEKGDIPEGYSVSREKKERFSLILESASTNQTSMYLCASSYGTAPYEQYFGPGTRLTVT.

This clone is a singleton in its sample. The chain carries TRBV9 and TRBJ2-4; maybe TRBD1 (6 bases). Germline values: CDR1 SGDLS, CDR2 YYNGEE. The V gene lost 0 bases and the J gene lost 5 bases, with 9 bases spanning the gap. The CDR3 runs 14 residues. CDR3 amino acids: CASSVDRAQNIQYF. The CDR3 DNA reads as TGTGCCAGCAGCGTAGACAGGGCTCAAAACATTCAGTACTTC.

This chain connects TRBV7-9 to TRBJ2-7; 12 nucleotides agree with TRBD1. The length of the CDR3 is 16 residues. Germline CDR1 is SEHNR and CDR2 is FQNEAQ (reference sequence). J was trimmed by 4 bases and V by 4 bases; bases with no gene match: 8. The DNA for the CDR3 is TGTGCCAGCAGCTCCACCGGGACAGGGGGCGGGTACGAGCAGTACTTC. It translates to CASSSTGTGGGYEQYF.

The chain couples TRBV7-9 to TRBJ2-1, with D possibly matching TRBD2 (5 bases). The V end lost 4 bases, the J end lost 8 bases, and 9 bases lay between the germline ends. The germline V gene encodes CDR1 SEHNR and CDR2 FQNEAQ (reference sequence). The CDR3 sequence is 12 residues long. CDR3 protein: CASSSTRDEQFF. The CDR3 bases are TGTGCCAGCAGCTCTACTAGAGATGAGCAGTTCTTC.

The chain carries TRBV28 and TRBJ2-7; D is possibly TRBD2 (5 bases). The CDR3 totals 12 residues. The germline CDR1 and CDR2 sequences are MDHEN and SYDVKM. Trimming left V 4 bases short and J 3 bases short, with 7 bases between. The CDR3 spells CASSSGLYEQYF. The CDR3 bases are TGTGCCAGCAGTTCCGGACTCTACGAGCAGTACTTC.

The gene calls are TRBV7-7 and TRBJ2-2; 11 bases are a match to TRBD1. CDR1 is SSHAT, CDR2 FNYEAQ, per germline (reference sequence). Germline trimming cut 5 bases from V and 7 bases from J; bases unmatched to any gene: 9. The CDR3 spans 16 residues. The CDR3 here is CASSPRDRGVGGELFF. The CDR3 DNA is TGTGCCAGCAGCCCCCGGGACAGGGGGGTCGGCGGGGAGCTGTTTTTT.

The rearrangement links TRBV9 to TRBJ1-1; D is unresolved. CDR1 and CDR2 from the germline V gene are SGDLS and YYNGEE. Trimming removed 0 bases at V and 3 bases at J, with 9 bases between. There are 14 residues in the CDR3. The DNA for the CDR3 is TGTGCCAGCAGCGTAGCTACGAGGGACACTGAAGCTTTCTTT. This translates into CASSVATRDTEAFF.

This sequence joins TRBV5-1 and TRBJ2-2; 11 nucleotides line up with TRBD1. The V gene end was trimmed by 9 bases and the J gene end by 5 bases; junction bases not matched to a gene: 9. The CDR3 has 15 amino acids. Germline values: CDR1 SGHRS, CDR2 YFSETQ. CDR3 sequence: CATRAGTGGTGELFF. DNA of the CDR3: TGCGCCACCCGAGCCGGGACAGGGGGAACCGGGGAGCTGTTTTTT.

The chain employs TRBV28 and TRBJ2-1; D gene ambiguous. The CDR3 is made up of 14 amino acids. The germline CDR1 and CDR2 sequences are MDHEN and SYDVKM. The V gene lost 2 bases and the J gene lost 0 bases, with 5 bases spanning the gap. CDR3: CASSLAVSYNEQFF. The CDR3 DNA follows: TGTGCCAGCAGTTTAGCGGTCTCCTACAATGAGCAGTTCTTC.